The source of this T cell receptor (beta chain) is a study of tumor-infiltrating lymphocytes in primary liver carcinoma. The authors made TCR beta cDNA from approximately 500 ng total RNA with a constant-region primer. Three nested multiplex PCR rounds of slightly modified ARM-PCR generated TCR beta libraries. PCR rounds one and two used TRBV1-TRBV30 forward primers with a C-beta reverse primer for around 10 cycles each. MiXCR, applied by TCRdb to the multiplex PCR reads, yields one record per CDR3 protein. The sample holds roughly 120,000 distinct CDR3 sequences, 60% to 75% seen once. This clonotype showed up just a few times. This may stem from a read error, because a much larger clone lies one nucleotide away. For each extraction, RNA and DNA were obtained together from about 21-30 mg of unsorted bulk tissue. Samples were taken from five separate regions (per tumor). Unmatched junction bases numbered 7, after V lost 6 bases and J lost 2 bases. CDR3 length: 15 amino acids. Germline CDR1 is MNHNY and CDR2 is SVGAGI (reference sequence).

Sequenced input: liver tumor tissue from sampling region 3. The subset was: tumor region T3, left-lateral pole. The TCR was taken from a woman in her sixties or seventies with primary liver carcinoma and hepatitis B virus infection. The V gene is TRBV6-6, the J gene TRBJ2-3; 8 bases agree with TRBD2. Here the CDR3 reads CASRSAGGHTDTQYF. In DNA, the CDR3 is TGTGCCAGCAGGTCTGCGGGAGGCCACACAGATACGCAGTATTTT.